These 23 T cell receptor beta chains share one sample of origin, sequenced in a study of radiation and T cells in renal cell carcinoma. Time point: blood 4 weeks post-SBRT, at nephrectomy. This sample's treatment: 15 Gy SBRT to primary tumor, nephrectomy 4 weeks later. Assay: immunoSEQ multiplex PCR; the TCRdb copy retains only in-frame clones and omits some. The profile covers just over 95,000 clones, with 70% to 85% appearing a single time and around 7.9% taken by the ten largest. The source material was blood, sampled from a patient whose treatment included radiotherapy and nephrectomy. These receptors were obtained from a man in his fifties or sixties with renal cell carcinoma.

The chain joins TRBV6-4 to TRBJ2-1, with 14 bases identical to TRBD2. J gave up 6 bases and V 3 bases, and 1 base lay outside the gene matches. The CDR3 extends over 15 amino acids. The germline V gene has CDR1 MRHNA and CDR2 SNTAGT. CDR3 sequence: CASSEGTSGSNEQFF. The CDR3 DNA reads as TGTGCCAGCAGTGAGGGGACTAGCGGGAGCAATGAGCAGTTCTTC.

This rearrangement joins TRBV10-3 to TRBJ1-1; 9 bases match TRBD1. This CDR3 contains 14 residues. From germline, CDR1 is ENHRY and CDR2 SYGVKD. Trimming took 4 bases from V and 3 from J; bases not matched to a gene: 3. The CDR3, as DNA: TGTGCCATCAGTGGGGGACAGGGAGACACTGAAGCTTTCTTT. Translation: CAISGGQGDTEAFF.

The J gene is TRBJ1-1, the V gene TRBV5-6; perhaps TRBD1 as D (6 bases). The CDR3 length is 16 residues. V dropped 1 base and J dropped 5 bases, with 18 bases sitting between them. Germline CDR1 SGHDT, CDR2 YYEEEE. As DNA, the CDR3 is TGTGCCAGCAGCTTGTGGGTATTAGGAGGGGGAACTGAAGCTTTCTTT. It translates to CASSLWVLGGGTEAFF.

The rearrangement joins TRBV28 to TRBJ2-6; D call uncertain. Trimming stripped 7 bases from V and 0 bases from J, with 13 bases between. CDR1 is MDHEN, CDR2 SYDVKM, per germline. The CDR3 covers 16 residues. CDR3 amino acids: CASKVGSVSGANVLTF. The CDR3 DNA reads as TGTGCCAGCAAGGTAGGGTCAGTCTCTGGGGCCAACGTCCTGACTTTC.

The J gene is TRBJ2-4, the V gene TRBV11-2; tentative D call: TRBD1 (6 bases). The V end lost 3 bases, the J end lost 0 bases, and 9 bases lay between the germline ends. The CDR3 sequence is 15 residues long. Germline V lookup: CDR1 SGHAT, CDR2 FQNNGV. CDR3 sequence: CASSLDSLAKNIQYF. DNA for the CDR3: TGTGCCAGCAGCTTGGACAGTCTAGCCAAAAACATTCAGTACTTC.

The rearrangement links TRBV6-5 to TRBJ2-7; D ambiguous. The CDR3 sequence is 14 residues long. Germline assignment: CDR1 MNHEY and CDR2 SVGAGI. Trimming cost V 4 bases and J 3 bases, with 13 bases left between them. CDR3: CASSSAGMLYEQYF. CDR3 nucleotide sequence: TGTGCCAGCAGTTCGGCTGGTATGCTCTACGAGCAGTACTTC.

The chain carries TRBV11-3 and TRBJ2-1, with TRBD1 as a possible D gene (6 bases). CDR1 and CDR2 (germline): SGHNT, YENEEA. The CDR3 loop spans 13 amino acids. The V end was cut by 6 bases, the J end by 9 bases, with 15 bases between. The CDR3 DNA sequence: TGTGCCAGCAGAGCTCAGGGGCGCGCTGAGCAGTTCTTC. Translation gives CASRAQGRAEQFF.

V is TRBV7-8 and J is TRBJ2-7, with TRBD1 identical over 11 bases. The junction had 8 bases not matched to a gene; V was cut back by 5 bases and J by 5 bases. Germline loops: CDR1 SGHVS, CDR2 FQNEAQ. This CDR3 contains 15 residues. CDR3 nucleotide sequence: TGTGCCAGCAGCCCGCGGACAGGGGGCTCACACGAGCAGTACTTC. It codes for CASSPRTGGSHEQYF.

Only one count was recorded for this clone. The chain has TRBV7-6 and TRBJ2-3; D is possibly TRBD1 or TRBD2 (6 bases each). Germline V gene sequence: CDR1 SGHVS, CDR2 FNYEAQ. V was clipped by 4 bases and J by 3 bases, with 11 bases between them. The CDR3 has 14 amino acids. The CDR3 loop is CASSSGASTDTQYF. The CDR3 region has the DNA TGTGCCAGCAGCTCGGGGGCGAGTACAGATACGCAGTATTTT.

The rearrangement uses TRBV19 and TRBJ2-5; no reliable D call. Trimming cost V 6 bases and J 4 bases, with 9 bases left between them. The CDR3 has 12 residues. Looked up from germline, CDR1 is LNHDA and CDR2 is SQIVND (reference sequence). The CDR3 DNA sequence: TGTGCCAGTAGCTTCCCCCGAGAGACCCAGTACTTC. Translating gives CASSFPRETQYF.

The chain uses TRBV11-2 and TRBJ1-2; 7 positions match TRBD1. V lost 4 bases to trimming and J lost 7 bases; unmatched junction nucleotides: 12. The germline gives CDR1 SGHAT, CDR2 FQNNGV. This CDR3 region has 15 residues. The CDR3: CASSSPRQGTGGYTF. CDR3 nucleotides: TGTGCCAGCAGCTCGCCTAGACAGGGTACGGGTGGCTACACCTTC.

The rearrangement uses TRBV30 and TRBJ1-6, with D unclear. Germline V CDR1 and CDR2: GTSNPN, SVGIG (reference sequence). This CDR3 has 15 amino acids. V lost 4 bases and J 10 bases, leaving 20 bases between the germline ends. In DNA, the CDR3 is TGTGCCTGGACCCAAGAGGGTTTGTCGATATCACCCCTCCACTTT. Its protein product is CAWTQEGLSISPLHF.

J is TRBJ2-1 and V is TRBV28; D uncertain. Trimming pared 4 bases from V and 6 bases from J, leaving 16 bases between. In germline, CDR1 is MDHEN, CDR2 SYDVKM. This CDR3 comprises 15 residues. The CDR3: CASSSQPTGGNEQFF. CDR3 DNA sequence: TGTGCCAGCAGTTCCCAACCGACGGGCGGCAATGAGCAGTTCTTC.

The V gene is TRBV4-3, the J gene TRBJ2-1; D is ambiguous. Germline V CDR1 and CDR2: LGHNA, YSLEER. V shed 1 base and J shed 10 bases, with 14 bases lying between them. This CDR3 region has 14 residues. CDR3 nucleotide sequence: TGCGCCAGCAGCCAAGTGACCCCTGGGCAGGAGCAGTTCTTC. Protein: CASSQVTPGQEQFF.

The table lists this clone with a count of one. The chain carries TRBV15 and TRBJ1-1, with a possible D match to TRBD1 (5 bases). CDR1 and CDR2 (germline): LNHNV, YYDKDF (reference sequence). Deletions cut 1 base from V and 3 bases from J, with 9 bases between. This CDR3 region has 14 residues. The CDR3 region is CATSRVATDTEAFF. The CDR3 DNA reads as TGTGCCACCAGCAGAGTCGCGACAGACACTGAAGCTTTCTTT.

The chain uses TRBV9 and TRBJ1-5; TRBD1 might be the D (5 bases). V lost 0 bases, J lost 6 bases, and 7 bases lay in between. Germline assignment: CDR1 SGDLS and CDR2 YYNGEE. The CDR3 runs to 13 residues. This CDR3 reads CASSVDGGQPQHF. CDR3 in DNA: TGTGCCAGCAGCGTAGACGGGGGTCAGCCCCAGCATTTT.

This sequence joins TRBV4-2 and TRBJ2-4; TRBD1 matches 7 bases. The germline CDR1 and CDR2 sequences are LGHNA and YNFKEQ. The CDR3 runs 14 residues. V was pared by 2 bases and J by 6 bases, with 4 bases of the junction left unmatched. The CDR3: CASSQRDRVNIQYF. Here the CDR3 DNA reads TGTGCCAGCAGCCAACGGGACAGAGTAAACATTCAGTACTTC.

This chain links TRBV10-3 with TRBJ1-2; D is undetermined. Germline loops: CDR1 ENHRY, CDR2 SYGVKD. V was cut by 4 bases and J by 1 base, with 7 bases left in between. The CDR3 is 13 residues long. CDR3 nucleotides: TGTGCCATCAGTGGACTGAATAACTATGGCTACACCTTC. This sequence encodes CAISGLNNYGYTF.

The chain combines TRBV27 with TRBJ1-1, with D perhaps matching TRBD1 (5 bases). CDR1 MNHEY and CDR2 SMNVEV come from the germline V gene (reference sequence). V was trimmed by 4 bases and J by 0 bases, leaving 12 bases between them. This CDR3 comprises 15 residues. The CDR3 DNA sequence: TGTGCCAGCAGTTCAGGGTACCTTATGAACACTGAAGCTTTCTTT. Translated: CASSSGYLMNTEAFF.

V and J are TRBV5-1 and TRBJ1-2, with TRBD1 identical over 7 bases. This CDR3 is 14 amino acids long. V shed 4 bases and J 8 bases; nucleotides not matched to a gene: 11. CDR1 is SGHRS and CDR2 is YFSETQ in the germline V gene. The CDR3 DNA follows: TGCGCCAGCAGCGATCAGGGGGAGGTTTACGGCTACACCTTC. This codes for CASSDQGEVYGYTF.

This chain joins TRBV5-6 and TRBJ2-6; D is undetermined. The CDR3 sequence is 17 residues long. Germline values: CDR1 SGHDT, CDR2 YYEEEE. The germline V and J ends were trimmed by 2 bases and 0 bases, with 12 bases remaining between them. DNA of the CDR3: TGTGCCAGCAGCTTCTTAACTGCTGTCTCTGGGGCCAACGTCCTGACTTTC. It is translated as CASSFLTAVSGANVLTF.

The chain couples TRBV30 to TRBJ2-7; 8 positions agree with TRBD2. The germline V gene encodes CDR1 GTSNPN and CDR2 SVGIG (reference sequence). The CDR3 is 13 residues long. Trimming removed 4 bases from V and 1 base from J; junction bases left unmatched: 3. The chain's CDR3 is CAWTGGRSYEQYF. CDR3 DNA sequence: TGTGCCTGGACGGGGGGGAGATCCTACGAGCAGTACTTC.

This clone has only a few counts. The chain couples TRBV10-2 to TRBJ2-1; 13 bases map to TRBD2. CDR1 and CDR2 from the germline V gene are WSHSY and SAAADI. After removal of 5 bases from V and 8 bases from J, the junction contained 3 bases not matched to a gene. The CDR3 is 14 amino acids. CDR3 residues: CASSRTSGSDEQFF. In DNA, the CDR3 is TGCGCCAGCAGTAGGACTAGCGGGAGTGATGAGCAGTTCTTC.